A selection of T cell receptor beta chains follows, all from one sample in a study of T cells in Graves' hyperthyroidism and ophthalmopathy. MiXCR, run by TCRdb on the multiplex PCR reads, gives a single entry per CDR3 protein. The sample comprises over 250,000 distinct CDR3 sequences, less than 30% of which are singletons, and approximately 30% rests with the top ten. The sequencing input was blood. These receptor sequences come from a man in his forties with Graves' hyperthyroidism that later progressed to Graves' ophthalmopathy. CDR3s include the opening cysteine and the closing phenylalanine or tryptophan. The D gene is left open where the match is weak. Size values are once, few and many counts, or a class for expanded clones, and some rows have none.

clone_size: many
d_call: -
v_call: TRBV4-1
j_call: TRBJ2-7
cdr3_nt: TGCGCCAGCAGCCAAGTTGGGGGCGAGCAGTACTTC
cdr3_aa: CASSQVGGEQYF

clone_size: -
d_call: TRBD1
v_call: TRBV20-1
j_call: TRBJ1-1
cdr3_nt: TGCAGTGCAAGCGGGGGACAGGGTTGGGCTGAAGCTTTCTTT
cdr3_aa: CSASGGQGWAEAFF

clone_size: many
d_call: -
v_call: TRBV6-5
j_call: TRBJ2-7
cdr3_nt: TGTGCCAGCAGTACCCCGGGCGGCTACGAGCAGTACTTC
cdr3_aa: CASSTPGGYEQYF

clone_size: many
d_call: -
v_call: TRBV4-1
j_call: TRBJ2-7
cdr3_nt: TGCGCCAGCAGCCAAGGGGACGGGACCTACGAGCAGTACTTC
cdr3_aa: CASSQGDGTYEQYF

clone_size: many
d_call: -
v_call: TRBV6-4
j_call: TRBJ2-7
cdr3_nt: TGTGCCAGCAGTCTTCCTACCGACCGATTAAGCTCCTACGAGCAGTACTTC
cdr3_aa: CASSLPTDRLSSYEQYF

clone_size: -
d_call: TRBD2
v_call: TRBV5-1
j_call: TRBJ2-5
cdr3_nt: TGCGCCAGCAGCTCCCAGACTAGCTTCCAAGAGACCCAGTACTTC
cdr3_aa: CASSSQTSFQETQYF

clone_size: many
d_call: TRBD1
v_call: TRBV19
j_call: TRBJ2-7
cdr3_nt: TGTGCCAGTAGTTCATTTGGGACAGGGGGCTCGGCCGAGCAGTACTTC
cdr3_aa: CASSSFGTGGSAEQYF

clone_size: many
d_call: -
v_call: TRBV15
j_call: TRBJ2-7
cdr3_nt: TGTGCCACCAGTGCGGGGGCAGGTCCATCCTACGAGCAGTACTTC
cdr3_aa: CATSAGAGPSYEQYF

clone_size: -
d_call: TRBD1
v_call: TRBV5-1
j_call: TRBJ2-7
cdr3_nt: TGCGCCAGCAGCCCCGACAGGGGGGTATCTTCAGGGAAAGCGCAGTACTTC
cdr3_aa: CASSPDRGVSSGKAQYF

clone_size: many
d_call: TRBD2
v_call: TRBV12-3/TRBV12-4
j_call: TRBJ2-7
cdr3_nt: TGTGCCAGCAGCCCGACAAGCGGGAGCCACGAGCAGTACTTC
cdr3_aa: CASSPTSGSHEQYF

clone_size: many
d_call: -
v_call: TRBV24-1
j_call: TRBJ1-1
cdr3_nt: TGTGCCACCAGTGACCTAACAACCCCCACAGGGAACTACACTGAAGCTTTCTTT
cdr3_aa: CATSDLTTPTGNYTEAFF

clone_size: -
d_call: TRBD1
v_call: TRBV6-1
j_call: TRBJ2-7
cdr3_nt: TGTGCCAGCAGTGAAGTTCAGGGGGCCATGCACGGTACCGAGCAGTACTTC
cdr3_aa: CASSEVQGAMHGTEQYF

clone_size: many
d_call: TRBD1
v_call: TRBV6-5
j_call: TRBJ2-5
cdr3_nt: TGTGCCAGCGCCGGGACAGGGGTTGTAGCGACCCAGTACTTC
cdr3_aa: CASAGTGVVATQYF

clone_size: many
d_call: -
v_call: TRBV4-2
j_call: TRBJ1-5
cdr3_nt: TGTGCCAGCAGCCAAGCCGATCTGGATTATCAGCCCCAGCATTTT
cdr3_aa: CASSQADLDYQPQHF

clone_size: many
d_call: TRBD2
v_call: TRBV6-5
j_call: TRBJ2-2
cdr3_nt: TGTGCCAGCTCCGGGACTAGCGGGACGGGCACCGGGGAGCTGTTTTTT
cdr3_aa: CASSGTSGTGTGELFF

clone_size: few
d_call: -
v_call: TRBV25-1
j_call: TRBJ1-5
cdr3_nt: TGTGCCAGCAGTGAATATTTCTCTGGAGGTCAGCCCCAGCATTTT
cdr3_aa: CASSEYFSGGQPQHF

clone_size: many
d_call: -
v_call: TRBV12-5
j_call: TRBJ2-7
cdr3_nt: TGTGCTAGTGGGGACAGCCCCTACGAGCAGTACTTC
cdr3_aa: CASGDSPYEQYF